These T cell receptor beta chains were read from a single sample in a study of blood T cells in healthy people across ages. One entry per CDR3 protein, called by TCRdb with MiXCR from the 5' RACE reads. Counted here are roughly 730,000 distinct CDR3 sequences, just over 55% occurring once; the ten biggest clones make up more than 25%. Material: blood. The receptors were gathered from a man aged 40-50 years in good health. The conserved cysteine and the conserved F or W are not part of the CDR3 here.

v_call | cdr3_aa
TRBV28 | ASKKFFGVFETQY
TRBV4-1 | ASSQRMGTVGEQF
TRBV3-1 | ASSPRAGYSYEQY
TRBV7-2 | ASRQGRGSQVGAF
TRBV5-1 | ASDKGFQATDTQY
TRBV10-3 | AISEEVCPSSLCEQY
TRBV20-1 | SHAGGGFQETQY
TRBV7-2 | ASSLKGGPGEQF
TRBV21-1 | ASSLRSPLKTQY
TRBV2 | ASSLAGNIQY
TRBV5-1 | ASSLVVGAMNTEAF
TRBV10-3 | AISAAATDTQY
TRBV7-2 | ASSLQSGLQETQY
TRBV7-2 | ASSLGGSGGEQY
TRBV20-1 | SAEDGQAGPDTQY
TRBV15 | ATSRDNGGRFDEQF
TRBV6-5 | ASTGTGTGDYGYT
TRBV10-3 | AIGLAGTVGTDTQY
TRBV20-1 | SVDWGHEQF
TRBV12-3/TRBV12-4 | ASKLTGTLLGQY
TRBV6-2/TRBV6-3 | ASRRQDTYGYT
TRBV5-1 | ASSLAGNDYGYT
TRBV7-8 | ASSPGWPSSYEQY
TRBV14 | ASSQVFSSYNEQF
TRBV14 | ASSQDLGGWETQY
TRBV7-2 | ASSLASDNEQF
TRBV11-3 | ASTPLGHPGNEQF
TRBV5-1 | ASSLGQDAEAF
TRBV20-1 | SATFIRDRGNEQF
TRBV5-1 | ASSVSGTSGSYEQY
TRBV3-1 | ASSQQEGTSGAQETQY
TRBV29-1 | SVEGGDSPSYNEQF
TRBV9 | ASSVSDHEQY
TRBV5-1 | ASRVNSGGGDTQY
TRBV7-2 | ASSLISGQINYGYT
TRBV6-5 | ATTNIHTQY
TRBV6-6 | ASILAGAPEDTQY
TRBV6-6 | ASKAASNEKLF
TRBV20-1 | SARGRASGSYEQY
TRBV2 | ASSEERAGVSYNEQF